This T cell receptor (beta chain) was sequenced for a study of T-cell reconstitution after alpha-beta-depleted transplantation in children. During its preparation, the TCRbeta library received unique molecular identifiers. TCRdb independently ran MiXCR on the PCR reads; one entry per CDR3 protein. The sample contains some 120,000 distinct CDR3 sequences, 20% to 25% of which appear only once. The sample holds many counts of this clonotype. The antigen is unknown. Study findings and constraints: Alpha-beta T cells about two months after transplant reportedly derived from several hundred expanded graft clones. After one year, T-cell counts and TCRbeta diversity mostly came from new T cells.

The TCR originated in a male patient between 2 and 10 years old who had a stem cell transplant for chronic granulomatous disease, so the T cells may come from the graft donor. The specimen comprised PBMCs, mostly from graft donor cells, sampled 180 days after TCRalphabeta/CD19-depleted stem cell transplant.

The CDR3 here is CSATSGGSDNEQFF. DNA for the CDR3: TGCAGTGCTACTAGCGGGGGGAGCGATAATGAGCAGTTCTTC. The chain employs TRBV20-1 and TRBJ2-1; 11 bases map to TRBD2. CDR1 is DFQATT, CDR2 SNEGSKA, per germline (reference sequence). The CDR3 runs 14 residues. V gave up 4 bases and J gave up 7 bases; unmatched junction bases: 6.